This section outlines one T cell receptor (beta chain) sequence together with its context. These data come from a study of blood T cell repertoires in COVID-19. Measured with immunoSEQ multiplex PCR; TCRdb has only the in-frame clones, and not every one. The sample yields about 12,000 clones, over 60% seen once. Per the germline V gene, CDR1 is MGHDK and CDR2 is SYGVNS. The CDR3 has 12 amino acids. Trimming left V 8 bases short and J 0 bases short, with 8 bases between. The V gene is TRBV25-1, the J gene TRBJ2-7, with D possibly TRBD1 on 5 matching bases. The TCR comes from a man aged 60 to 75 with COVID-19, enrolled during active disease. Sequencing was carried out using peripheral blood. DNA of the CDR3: TGTGCCAGCGGGGCGTACTCCTACGAGCAGTACTTC. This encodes CASGAYSYEQYF.